This T cell receptor (beta chain) appears in the sequencing data of a study of T cells in Graves' hyperthyroidism and ophthalmopathy. RNA transcripts provided the source from which TCR beta CDR3 regions were amplified. HTBI primers were used for first-round RT-PCR of the TCR CDR3. TCRdb fed the multiplex PCR reads into MiXCR, producing one record per CDR3 protein. The sample holds about 360,000 distinct CDR3 sequences, approximately 13% seen once. In germline, CDR1 is SNHLY, CDR2 FYNNEI. This CDR3 is 12 amino acids long. V gave up 2 bases and J gave up 9 bases, with 8 bases separating them. This clonotype occurred many times.

The chain joins TRBV2 to TRBJ2-1; D is perhaps TRBD1 or TRBD2 (5 bases each). The sample consisted of blood. The sequence was obtained from a woman between 18 and 29 years old with Graves' hyperthyroidism. The chain's CDR3 is CASSEMGVEQFF. The CDR3 DNA reads TGTGCCAGCAGTGAAATGGGGGTTGAGCAGTTCTTC.